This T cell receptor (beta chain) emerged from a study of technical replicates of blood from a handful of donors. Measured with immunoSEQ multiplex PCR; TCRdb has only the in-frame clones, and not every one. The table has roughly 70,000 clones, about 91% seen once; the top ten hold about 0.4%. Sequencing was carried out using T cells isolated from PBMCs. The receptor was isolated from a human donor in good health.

CDR3 residues: CASSPQGAYQPQHF. The CDR3 bases are TGTGCCAGCTCACCACAGGGGGCATATCAGCCCCAGCATTTT. The V and J genes are TRBV18 and TRBJ1-5; 7 bases fit TRBD1. Trimming cost V 1 base and J 5 bases; bases outside gene matches: 2. The CDR3 is 14 amino acids. In germline, CDR1 is KGHSH, CDR2 LQKENI. Full variable domain (rest looked up from reference TRBV18 and TRBJ1-5): NAGVMQNPRHLVRRRGQEARLRCSPMKGHSHVYWYRQLPEEGLKFMVYLQKENIIDESGMPKERFSAEFPKEGPSILRIQQVVRGDSAAYFCASSPQGAYQPQHFGDGTRLSIL.